This T cell receptor (beta chain) comes out of a study of memory CD4+ T cells and cytomegalovirus serostatus. The CDR3 length is 15 residues. Germline CDR1 reads LNHDA; CDR2 reads SQIVND (reference sequence). Single viable CD3+CD4+CD8-CD45RO+ cells were sorted as the memory CD4+ T cells. To note about this clone: Its antigen is still unknown. At one boundary the junction diverges from the germline segment, which might be a read error.

In the source study's methods: Out-of-frame sequences were removed, leaving some 2 million distinct TCRbeta sequences. TCRdb's table, derived via immunoSEQ multiplex PCR, lists solely in-frame clones and lacks some. V and J calls and clone size are copied from that table; D and trimming were computed from the DNA. The repertoire holds about 50,000 clones, with about 79% as singletons. Study-wide findings and caveats: CD4+ memory repertoires contained about two fifths of the 164 reported CMV TCRbeta sequences. A US-trained random forest predicted CMV serostatus with median AUC about 0.92.

Sequences were obtained from memory CD4+ T cells from blood. This receptor was taken from an adult in good health and CMV-seronegative. The chain employs TRBV19 and TRBJ1-2; D perhaps matches TRBD1 (6 bases). The CDR3 sequence is CASSTRTGNNHGYTF. In nucleotides, the CDR3 is TGTGCCAGTAGTACGAGAACAGGGAATAACCATGGCTACACCTTC.